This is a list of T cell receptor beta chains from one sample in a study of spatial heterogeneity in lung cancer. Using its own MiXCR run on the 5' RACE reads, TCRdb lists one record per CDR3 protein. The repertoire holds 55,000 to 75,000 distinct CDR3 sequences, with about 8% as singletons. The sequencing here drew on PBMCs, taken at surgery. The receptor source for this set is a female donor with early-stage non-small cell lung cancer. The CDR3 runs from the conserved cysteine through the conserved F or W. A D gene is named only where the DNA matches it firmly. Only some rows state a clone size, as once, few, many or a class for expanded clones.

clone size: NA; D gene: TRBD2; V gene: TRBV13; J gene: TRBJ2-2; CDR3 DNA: TGTGCCAGCAGCCAGACTAGCGCGAACACCGGGGAGCTGTTTTTT; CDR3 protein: CASSQTSANTGELFF
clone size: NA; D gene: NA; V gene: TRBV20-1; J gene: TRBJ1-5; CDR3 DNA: TGCAGTGCTAGCCTCCAGGGAGTTCAGGGTCAGCCCCAGCATTTT; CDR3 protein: CSASLQGVQGQPQHF
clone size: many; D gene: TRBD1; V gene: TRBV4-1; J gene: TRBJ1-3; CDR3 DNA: TGCGCCAGCAGACTCTGGGACAGCCTCTCTGGAAACACCATATATTTT; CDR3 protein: CASRLWDSLSGNTIYF
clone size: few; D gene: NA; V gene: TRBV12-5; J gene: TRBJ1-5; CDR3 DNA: TGTGCTAGTGGTTTTCCATATAGCAATCAGCCCCAGCATTTT; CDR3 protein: CASGFPYSNQPQHF
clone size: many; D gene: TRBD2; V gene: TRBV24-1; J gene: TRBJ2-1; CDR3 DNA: TGTGCCACCAGTCAGCGGGCTAGCGGGAGGCCGGAGCAGTTCTTC; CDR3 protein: CATSQRASGRPEQFF
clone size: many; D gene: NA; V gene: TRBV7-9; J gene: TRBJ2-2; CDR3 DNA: TGTGCCAGCAGTCTACGGCGAGCGAACACCGGGGAGCTGTTTTTT; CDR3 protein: CASSLRRANTGELFF
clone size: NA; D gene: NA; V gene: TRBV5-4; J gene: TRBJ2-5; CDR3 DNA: TGTGCCAGCAGCTTGGTAGGCAGGGACGGGACCCAGTACTTC; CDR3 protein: CASSLVGRDGTQYF
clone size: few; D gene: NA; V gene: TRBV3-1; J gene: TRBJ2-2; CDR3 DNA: TGTGCCAGCCGGAACACCGGGGAGCTGTTTTTT; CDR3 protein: CASRNTGELFF
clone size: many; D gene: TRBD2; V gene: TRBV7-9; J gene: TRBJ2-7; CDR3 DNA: TGTGCCAGCCTCGATGCGGGGGGCGAGCAGTACTTC; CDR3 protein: CASLDAGGEQYF
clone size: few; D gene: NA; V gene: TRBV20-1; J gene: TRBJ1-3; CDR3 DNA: TGCAGTGCTAGTCCAAGAAGGGCCTTCTCTGGAAACACCATATATTTT; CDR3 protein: CSASPRRAFSGNTIYF
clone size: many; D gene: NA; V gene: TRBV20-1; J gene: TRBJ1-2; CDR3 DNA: TGCAGTGCCAGCCCATGGACTAACTATGGCTACACCTTC; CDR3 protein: CSASPWTNYGYTF
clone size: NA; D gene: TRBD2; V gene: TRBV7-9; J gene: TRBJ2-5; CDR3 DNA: TGTGCCAGCAGCTTACTAGCGGTCCTCCAAGAGACCCAGTACTTC; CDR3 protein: CASSLLAVLQETQYF
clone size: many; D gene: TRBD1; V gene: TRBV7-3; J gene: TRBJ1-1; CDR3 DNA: TGTGCCAGCAGCTCCACCCCGACAGGGGGAACTGAAGCTTTCTTT; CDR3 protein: CASSSTPTGGTEAFF
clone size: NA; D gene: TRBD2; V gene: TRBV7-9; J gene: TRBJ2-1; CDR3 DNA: TGTGCCAGCAGTACCGGGACTAGCTTTTACAATGAGCAGTTCTTC; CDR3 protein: CASSTGTSFYNEQFF
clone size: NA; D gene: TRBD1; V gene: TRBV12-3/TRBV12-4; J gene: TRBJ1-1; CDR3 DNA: TGTGCCATCACAGGGGGCACTGAAGCTTTCTTT; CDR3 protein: CAITGGTEAFF
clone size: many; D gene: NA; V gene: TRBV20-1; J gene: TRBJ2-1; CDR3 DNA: TGCAGTGCCCAGCAGTACAATGAGCAGTTCTTC; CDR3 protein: CSAQQYNEQFF
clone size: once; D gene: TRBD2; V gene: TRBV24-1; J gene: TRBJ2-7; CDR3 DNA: TGTGCCACCAGTGATTCGGGACTAGCGATCTACGAGCAGTACTTC; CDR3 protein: CATSDSGLAIYEQYF
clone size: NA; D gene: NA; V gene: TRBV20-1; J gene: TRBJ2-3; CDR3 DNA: TGCAGTGCTCCCCCCCCACTAGCAGGGGTCCCAGATACGCAGTATTTT; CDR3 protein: CSAPPPLAGVPDTQYF
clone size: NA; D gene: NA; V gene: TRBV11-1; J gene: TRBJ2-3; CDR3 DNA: TGTGCCAGCAGCTTAGGAACAGGGACAGATACGCAGTATTTT; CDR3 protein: CASSLGTGTDTQYF
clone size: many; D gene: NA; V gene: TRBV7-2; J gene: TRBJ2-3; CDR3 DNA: TGTGCCAGCAGCTTCGGGGGCGCAGATACGCAGTATTTT; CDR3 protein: CASSFGGADTQYF
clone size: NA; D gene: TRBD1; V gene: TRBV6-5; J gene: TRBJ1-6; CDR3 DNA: TGTGCCAGCAGGACAGGGCCGGATTCACCCCTCCACTTT; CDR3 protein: CASRTGPDSPLHF
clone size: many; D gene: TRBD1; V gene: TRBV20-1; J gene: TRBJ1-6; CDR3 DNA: TGCAGTGCTAGTGAGACAGGGGGCAATTCACCCCTCCACTTT; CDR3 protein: CSASETGGNSPLHF
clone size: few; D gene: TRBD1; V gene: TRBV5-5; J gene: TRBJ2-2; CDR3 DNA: TGTGCCAGCAGCACCGGGACAGGGATGAACACCGGGGAGCTGTTTTTT; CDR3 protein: CASSTGTGMNTGELFF
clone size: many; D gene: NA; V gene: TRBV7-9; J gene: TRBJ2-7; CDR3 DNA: TGTGCCAGCAGCCAGACAGGCTACGAGCAGTACTTC; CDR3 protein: CASSQTGYEQYF
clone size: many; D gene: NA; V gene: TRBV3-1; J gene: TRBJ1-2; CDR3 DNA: TGTGCCAGCAGCCAAGGAACCACAGGGAACTATGGCTACACCTTC; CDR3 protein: CASSQGTTGNYGYTF
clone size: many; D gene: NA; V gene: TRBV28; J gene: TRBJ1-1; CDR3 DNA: TGTGCCAGCAGTCGGACCTCCCAAGCTTTCTTT; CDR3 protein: CASSRTSQAFF
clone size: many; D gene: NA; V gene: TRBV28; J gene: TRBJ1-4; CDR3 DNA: TGTGCCAGCAGTTTACCCTCCCTGGACAGCTCAACTAATGAAAAACTGTTTTTT; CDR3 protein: CASSLPSLDSSTNEKLFF
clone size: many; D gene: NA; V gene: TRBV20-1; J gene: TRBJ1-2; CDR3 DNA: TGCAGTGCTAGAATCTCTGGAGGCTATGGCTACACCTTC; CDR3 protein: CSARISGGYGYTF
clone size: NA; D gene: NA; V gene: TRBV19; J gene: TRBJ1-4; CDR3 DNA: TGTGCCAGTAGTATTACTGGTGAAAAACTGTTTTTT; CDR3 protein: CASSITGEKLFF
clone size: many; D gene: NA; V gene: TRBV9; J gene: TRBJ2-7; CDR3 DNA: TGTGCCAGCAGCCCAACAGGGATAACCTACGAGCAGTACTTC; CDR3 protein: CASSPTGITYEQYF
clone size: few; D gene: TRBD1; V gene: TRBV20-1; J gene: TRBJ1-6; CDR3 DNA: TGCAGTGCTAGGGGAGTCGGGACAGGGATTTCACCCCTCCACTTT; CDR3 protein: CSARGVGTGISPLHF
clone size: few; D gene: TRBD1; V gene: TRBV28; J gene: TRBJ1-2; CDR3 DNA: TGTGCCAGCAGTTTATTCGGGTCAGGGGGGGCTGGCTACACCTTC; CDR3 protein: CASSLFGSGGAGYTF
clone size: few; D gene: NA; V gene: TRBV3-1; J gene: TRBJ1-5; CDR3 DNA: TGTGCCAGCAGCCAAGACAGCGCATGGGGCAGCAATCAGCCCCAGCATTTT; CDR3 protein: CASSQDSAWGSNQPQHF
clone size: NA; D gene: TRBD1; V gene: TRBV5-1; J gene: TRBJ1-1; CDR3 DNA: TGCGCCAGCAGCTCCATTTCCGGGACAGTGAACACTGAAGCTTTCTTT; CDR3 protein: CASSSISGTVNTEAFF
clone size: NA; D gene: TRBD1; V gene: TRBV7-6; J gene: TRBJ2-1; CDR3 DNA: TGTGCCAGCAGCTTAGCCGCGCTGGGACAGGCCGACAATGAGCAGTTCTTC; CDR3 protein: CASSLAALGQADNEQFF
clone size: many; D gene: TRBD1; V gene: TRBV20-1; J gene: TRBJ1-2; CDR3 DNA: TGCAGTGCCCGCGAGACAGGGGGCGAGAACTATGGCTACACCTTC; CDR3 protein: CSARETGGENYGYTF
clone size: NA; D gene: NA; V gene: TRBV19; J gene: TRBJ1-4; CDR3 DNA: TGTGCCAGTAGCGCGTTCGGCGAAAAACTGTTTTTT; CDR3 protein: CASSAFGEKLFF
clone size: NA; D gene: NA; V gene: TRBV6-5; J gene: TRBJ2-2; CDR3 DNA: TGTGCCAGCACCCCCCACCGGAACACCGGGGAGCTGTTTTTT; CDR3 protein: CASTPHRNTGELFF
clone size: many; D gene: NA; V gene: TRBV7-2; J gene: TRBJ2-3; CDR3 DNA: TGTGCCAGCAGCCAAGGCCCTGCAGATACGCAGTATTTT; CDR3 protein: CASSQGPADTQYF
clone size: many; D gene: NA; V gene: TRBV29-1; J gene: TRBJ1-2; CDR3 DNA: TGCAGCGTCCAGGACCAATATGGCTACACCTTC; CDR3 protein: CSVQDQYGYTF
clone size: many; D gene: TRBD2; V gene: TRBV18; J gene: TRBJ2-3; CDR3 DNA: TGTGCCAGCTCACCAGGTAGCGGGGGGAGCACAGATACGCAGTATTTT; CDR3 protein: CASSPGSGGSTDTQYF
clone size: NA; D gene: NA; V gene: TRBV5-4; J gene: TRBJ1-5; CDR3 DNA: TGTGCCAGCAGCCCATTTCCGGGACAAGGGGCGGGAAAGCCCCAGCATTTT; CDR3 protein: CASSPFPGQGAGKPQHF
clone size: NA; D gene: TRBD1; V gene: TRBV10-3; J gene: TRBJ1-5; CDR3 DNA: TGTGCCATCAGTGCGACAGGGCTGAGCAATCAGCCCCAGCATTTT; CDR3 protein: CAISATGLSNQPQHF
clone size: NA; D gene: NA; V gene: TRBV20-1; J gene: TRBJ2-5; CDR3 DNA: TGCAGTGCTCCCCGCGGCGGGGTAGTCCAAGAGACCCAGTACTTC; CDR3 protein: CSAPRGGVVQETQYF
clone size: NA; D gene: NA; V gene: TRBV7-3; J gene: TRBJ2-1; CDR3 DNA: TGTGCCAGCAGCTACCCCGGGGACCAGCAGTTCTTC; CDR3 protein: CASSYPGDQQFF
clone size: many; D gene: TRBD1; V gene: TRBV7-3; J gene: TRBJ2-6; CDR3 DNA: TGTGCCAGCACCAAGACAGGGGGTTCTCCTGGGGCCAACGTCCTGACTTTC; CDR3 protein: CASTKTGGSPGANVLTF
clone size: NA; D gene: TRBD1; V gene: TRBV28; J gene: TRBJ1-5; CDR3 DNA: TGTGCCAGCAGGTGGGACAGGGGTAGCAATCAGCCCCAGCATTTT; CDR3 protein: CASRWDRGSNQPQHF
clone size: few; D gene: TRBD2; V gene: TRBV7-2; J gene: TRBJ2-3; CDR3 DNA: TGTGCCAGCAGCCCCGCCTCGGGACTAGCGACAAATACGCAGTATTTT; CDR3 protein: CASSPASGLATNTQYF